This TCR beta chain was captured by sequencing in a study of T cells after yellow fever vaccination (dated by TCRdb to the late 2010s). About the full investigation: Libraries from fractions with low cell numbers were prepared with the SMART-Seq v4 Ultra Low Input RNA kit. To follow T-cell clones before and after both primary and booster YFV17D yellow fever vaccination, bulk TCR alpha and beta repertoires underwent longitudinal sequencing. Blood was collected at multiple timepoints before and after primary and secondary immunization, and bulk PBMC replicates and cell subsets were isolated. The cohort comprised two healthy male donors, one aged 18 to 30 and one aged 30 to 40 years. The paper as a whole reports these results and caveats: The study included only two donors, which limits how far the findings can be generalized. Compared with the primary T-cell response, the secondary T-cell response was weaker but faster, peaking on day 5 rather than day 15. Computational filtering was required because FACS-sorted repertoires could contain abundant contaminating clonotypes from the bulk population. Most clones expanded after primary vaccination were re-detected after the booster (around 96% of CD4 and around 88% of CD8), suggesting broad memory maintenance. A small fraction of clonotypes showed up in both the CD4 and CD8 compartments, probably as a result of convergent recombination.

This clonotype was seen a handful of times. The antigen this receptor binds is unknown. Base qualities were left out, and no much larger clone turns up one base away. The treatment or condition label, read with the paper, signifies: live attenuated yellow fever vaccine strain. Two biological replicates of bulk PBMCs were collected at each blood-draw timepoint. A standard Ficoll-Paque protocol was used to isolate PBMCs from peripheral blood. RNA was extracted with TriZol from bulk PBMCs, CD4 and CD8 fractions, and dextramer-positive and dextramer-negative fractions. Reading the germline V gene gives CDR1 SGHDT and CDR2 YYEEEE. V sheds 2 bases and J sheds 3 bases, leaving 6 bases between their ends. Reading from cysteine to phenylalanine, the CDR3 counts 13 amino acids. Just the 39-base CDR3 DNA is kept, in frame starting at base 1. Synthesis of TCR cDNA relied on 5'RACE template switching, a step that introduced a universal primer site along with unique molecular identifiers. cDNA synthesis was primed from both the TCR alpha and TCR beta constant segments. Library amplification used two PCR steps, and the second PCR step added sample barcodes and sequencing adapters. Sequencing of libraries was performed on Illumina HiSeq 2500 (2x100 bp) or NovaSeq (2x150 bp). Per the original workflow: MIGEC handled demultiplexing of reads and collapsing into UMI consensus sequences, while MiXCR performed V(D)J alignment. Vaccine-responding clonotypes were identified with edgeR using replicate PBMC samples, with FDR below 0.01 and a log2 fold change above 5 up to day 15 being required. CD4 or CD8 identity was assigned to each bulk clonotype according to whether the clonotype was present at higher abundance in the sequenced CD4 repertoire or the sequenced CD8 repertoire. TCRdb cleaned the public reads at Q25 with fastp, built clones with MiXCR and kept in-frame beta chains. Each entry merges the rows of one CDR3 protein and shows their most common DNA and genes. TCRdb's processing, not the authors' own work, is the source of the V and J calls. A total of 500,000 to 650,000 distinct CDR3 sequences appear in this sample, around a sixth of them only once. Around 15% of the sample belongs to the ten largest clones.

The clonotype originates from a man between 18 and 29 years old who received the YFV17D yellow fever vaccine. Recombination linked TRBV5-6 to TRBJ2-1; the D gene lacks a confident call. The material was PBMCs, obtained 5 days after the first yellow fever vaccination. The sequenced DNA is TGTGCCAGCAGCTTTTACGGCTACAATGAGCAGTTCTTC. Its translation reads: CASSFYGYNEQFF.